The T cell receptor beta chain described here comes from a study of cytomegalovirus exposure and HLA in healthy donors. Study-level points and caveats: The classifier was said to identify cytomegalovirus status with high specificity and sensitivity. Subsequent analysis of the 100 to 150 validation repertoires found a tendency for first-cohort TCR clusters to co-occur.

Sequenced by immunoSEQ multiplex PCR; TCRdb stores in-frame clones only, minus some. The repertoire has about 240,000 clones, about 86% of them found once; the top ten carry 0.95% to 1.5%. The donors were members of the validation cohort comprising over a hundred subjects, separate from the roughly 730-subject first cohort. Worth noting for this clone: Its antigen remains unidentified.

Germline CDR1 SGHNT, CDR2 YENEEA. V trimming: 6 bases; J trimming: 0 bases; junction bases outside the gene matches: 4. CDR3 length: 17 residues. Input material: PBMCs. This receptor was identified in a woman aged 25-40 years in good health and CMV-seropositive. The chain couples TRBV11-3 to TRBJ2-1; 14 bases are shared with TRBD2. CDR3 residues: CASSSGLAGVSYNEQFF. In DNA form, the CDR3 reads TGTGCCAGCAGTTCGGGACTAGCGGGAGTCTCCTACAATGAGCAGTTCTTC. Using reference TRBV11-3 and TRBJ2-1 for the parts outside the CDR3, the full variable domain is EAGVVQSPRYKIIEKKQPVAFWCNPISGHNTLYWYLQNLGQGPELLIRYENEEAVDDSQLPKDRFSAERLKGVDSTLKIQPAELGDSAVYLCASSSGLAGVSYNEQFFGPGTRLTVL.